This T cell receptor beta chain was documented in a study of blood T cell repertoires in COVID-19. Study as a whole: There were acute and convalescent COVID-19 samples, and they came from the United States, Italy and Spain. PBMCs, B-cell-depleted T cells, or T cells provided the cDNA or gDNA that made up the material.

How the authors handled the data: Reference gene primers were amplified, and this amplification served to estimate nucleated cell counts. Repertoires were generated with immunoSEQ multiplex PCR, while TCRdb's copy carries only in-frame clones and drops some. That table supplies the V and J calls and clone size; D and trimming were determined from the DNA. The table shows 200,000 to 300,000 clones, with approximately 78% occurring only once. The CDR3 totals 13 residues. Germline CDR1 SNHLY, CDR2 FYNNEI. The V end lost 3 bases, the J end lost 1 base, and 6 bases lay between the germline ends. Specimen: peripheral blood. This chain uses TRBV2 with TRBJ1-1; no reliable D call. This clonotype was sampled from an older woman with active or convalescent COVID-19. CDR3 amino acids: CASSDAGNTEAFF. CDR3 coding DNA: TGTGCCAGCAGTGATGCGGGGAACACTGAAGCTTTCTTT.